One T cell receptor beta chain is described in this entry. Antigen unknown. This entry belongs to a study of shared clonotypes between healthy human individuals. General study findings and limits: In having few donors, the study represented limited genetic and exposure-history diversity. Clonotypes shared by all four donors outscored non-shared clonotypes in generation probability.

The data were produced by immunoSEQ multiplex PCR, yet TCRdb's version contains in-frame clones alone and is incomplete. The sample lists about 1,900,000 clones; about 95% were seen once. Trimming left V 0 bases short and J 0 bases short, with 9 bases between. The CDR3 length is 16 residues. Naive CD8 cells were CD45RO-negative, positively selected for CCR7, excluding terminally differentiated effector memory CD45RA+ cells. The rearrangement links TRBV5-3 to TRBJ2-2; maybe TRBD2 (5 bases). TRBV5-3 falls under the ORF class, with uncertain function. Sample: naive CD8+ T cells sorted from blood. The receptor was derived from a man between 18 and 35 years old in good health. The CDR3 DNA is TGTGCCAGAAGCTTGGTTGAGGGATCGAACACCGGGGAGCTGTTTTTT. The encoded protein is CARSLVEGSNTGELFF.